Sequencing of this T cell receptor beta chain was carried out in a study of shared clonotypes between healthy human individuals. CDR1 and CDR2 from the germline V gene are SGDLS and YYNGEE. Trimming cost V 0 bases and J 3 bases, with 6 bases left between them. The CDR3 length is 13 residues. Findings of the study overall: Clonotypes shared by all four donors outscored non-shared clonotypes in generation probability. Sampling was confined to blood; repertoires within tissues likely differ.

About this clone: Its cognate antigen is unknown.

The naive CD8 fraction comprised CD45RO-negative cells positively selected for CCR7 and excluded terminally differentiated effector memory CD45RA+ cells. The table came from immunoSEQ multiplex PCR; TCRdb's copy has only in-frame clones and leaves some out. The table has roughly 570,000 clones, nearly 98% seen once. The chain recombines TRBV9 with TRBJ2-5; D is unresolved. The TCR comes from a man younger than 40 in good health. The sample comprised naive CD8+ T cells sorted from blood. As DNA, the CDR3 is TGTGCCAGCAGCGTAGATTCGAAAGAGACCCAGTACTTC. This codes for CASSVDSKETQYF.